This record looks at one T cell receptor (beta chain) sequence and its context. The target antigen is unknown. Using immunoSEQ multiplex PCR, the repertoire was profiled, and TCRdb retains in-frame clones only, with some absent. The table records more than 85,000 clones, approximately 88% of them present only once. The sample originates from a study of identifying expanded T cells in peripheral blood. The study's findings and limits: Roughly 1.2 clones differed between technical replicates, versus approximately 16 and 19 over time.

Germline loops: CDR1 MNHEY, CDR2 SVGAGI. The CDR3 length is 14 residues. With 0 bases removed from V and 3 bases from J, the gap between germline ends came to 8 bases. The clonotype originates from a person aged 18 to 75 in good health. Sequencing was carried out using blood. The rearrangement joins TRBV6-5 to TRBJ1-2, with unresolved D. Here the CDR3 DNA reads TGTGCCAGCAGTTACTCTGTCGGGCACTATGGCTACACCTTC. Protein sequence: CASSYSVGHYGYTF.